A selection of T cell receptor beta chains follows, all from one sample in a study of shared clonotypes between healthy human individuals. This table comes from immunoSEQ multiplex PCR, and its TCRdb copy is limited to in-frame clones, with some not included. Of 2 million to 2.5 million clones detected, roughly 93% appear once; the ten largest clones hold 0.36%. Sequencing was carried out using naive CD4+ T cells from PBMCs. The receptors shown here come from a young man in good health. Some clones in this sample may be carry-over from other donors' samples. CDR3s leave out the opening cysteine and the closing phenylalanine or tryptophan. Each record gives: J gene, V gene, CDR3 protein.

TRBJ2-7 | TRBV19 | ASSGMVGAAKYEQY
TRBJ1-1 | TRBV2 | ASSDQGAYTEAF
TRBJ2-4 | TRBV2 | ASSGVEINIQY
TRBJ2-1 | TRBV5-1 | ASTQGLAGASNEQF
TRBJ1-5 | TRBV5-6 | AGGASHQPQH
TRBJ2-2 | TRBV7-9 | ASSLAGSTGELF
TRBJ2-1 | TRBV2 | ASSVGRWSYNEQF
TRBJ1-2 | TRBV12-5 | ASGLSLSTGGYGYT
TRBJ1-1 | TRBV5-4 | ASSWGNGLRAF
TRBJ2-3 | TRBV27 | ASSRTGTWASNTQY
TRBJ2-5 | TRBV5-1 | ASSLGQGAETQY
TRBJ2-6 | TRBV5-1 | ASSSDGGSGANVLT
TRBJ1-3 | TRBV10-3 | AIMNSRSGNTIY
TRBJ2-3 | TRBV9 | ASSVGGASTDTQY
TRBJ2-1 | TRBV19 | ASSIDGLRSYNEQF
TRBJ2-7 | TRBV6-1 | ASSEGDQAYEQY
TRBJ2-1 | TRBV29-1 | SVQPALRGAIF
TRBJ2-7 | TRBV5-4 | ASSPGLAGVYEQY
TRBJ2-7 | TRBV6-1 | AGSGTRTYEQY
TRBJ2-2 | TRBV18 | ASPSTRANTGELF
TRBJ1-5 | TRBV18 | ASSPYHADQPQH
TRBJ1-4 | TRBV19 | ASSKRDGTYEKLF
TRBJ1-5 | TRBV7-9 | ASGTGQPYSNQPQH
TRBJ2-7 | TRBV20-1 | SASRLNEQY
TRBJ1-1 | TRBV28 | ASSPGDRGPSRGAF
TRBJ2-1 | TRBV7-9 | ASSLAGTSANEQF
TRBJ1-4 | TRBV28 | ASSWGRPGHEKLF
TRBJ1-2 | TRBV6-5 | ASSRQSRIYGYT
TRBJ1-4 | TRBV27 | ASSQSGARVEKLF
TRBJ2-7 | TRBV2 | ASRWDSTYEQY
TRBJ1-2 | TRBV11-2 | ASSPPWGQPYGYT
TRBJ2-7 | TRBV19 | ASSIPTSGTYEQY
TRBJ1-5 | TRBV28 | ASSSIGQPQH
TRBJ2-3 | TRBV4-1 | ASSQEGGPSTDTQY
TRBJ2-5 | TRBV7-3 | ASSLRGRTSGRHQETQY
TRBJ2-1 | TRBV11-3 | ASSFGAGGPYNEQF
TRBJ2-3 | TRBV5-4 | ASSLVRGGADTQY
TRBJ2-7 | TRBV30 | AWRASVRSYEQY
TRBJ2-7 | TRBV6-6 | ASSFPTTSGRNEQY
TRBJ1-2 | TRBV18 | ASSQQGAHNYGYT
TRBJ1-1 | TRBV5-1 | ASREIGHYGEAF
TRBJ1-1 | TRBV18 | ASSPGVGEAF
TRBJ2-7 | TRBV7-8 | ASSFDRGLSEQY
TRBJ2-1 | TRBV7-9 | ASSKTPGLALIEQF
TRBJ1-1 | TRBV7-9 | ASSPTENTEAF
TRBJ1-1 | TRBV7-8 | ASSSARQGNTEAF
TRBJ1-2 | TRBV27 | ASSFRQGVGGYT